Each of the 11 T cell receptor beta chains below was sequenced from the same sample in a study of shared clonotypes between healthy human individuals. The method was immunoSEQ multiplex PCR; TCRdb's version includes in-frame clones alone and lacks a portion of them. Among about 600,000 clones listed, 97% were seen once. The sample consisted of naive CD4+ T cells sorted from blood. Stated subset: CD45RA+ positively selected. All receptors derive from a woman under 40 in good health.

This chain joins TRBV7-9 and TRBJ2-2; D might be TRBD1 (6 bases). This CDR3 has 15 residues. Germline V gives CDR1 SEHNR, CDR2 FQNEAQ (reference sequence). Trimming left V 4 bases short and J 2 bases short, with 11 bases between. Written as DNA, the CDR3 is TGTGCCAGCAGCTGGGGGCGAACCAACACCGGGGAGCTGTTTTTT. This gives the protein CASSWGRTNTGELFF.

This clone was seen just once. The chain carries TRBV6-1 and TRBJ1-5, with no clear D. The germline V gene has CDR1 MNHNS and CDR2 SASEGT. The CDR3 totals 13 residues. V gave up 2 bases and J gave up 9 bases, with 11 bases separating them. The CDR3 sequence: CASSELEGLPQHF. The CDR3 bases are TGTGCCAGCAGTGAACTGGAAGGGCTGCCCCAGCATTTT.

The chain recombines TRBV6-1 with TRBJ1-4; possible D gene TRBD1, 6 bases. CDR3 length: 19 amino acids. Deletions cut 3 bases from V and 0 bases from J, with 20 bases between. Germline V gene data show CDR1 as MNHNS and CDR2 as SASEGT. Here the CDR3 reads CASSDPTGRGQSTNEKLFF. CDR3 coding DNA: TGTGCCAGCAGTGATCCTACGGGCAGGGGCCAGTCAACTAATGAAAAACTGTTTTTT.

This chain links TRBV6-1 with TRBJ2-7; 7 positions match TRBD1. The germline gives CDR1 MNHNS, CDR2 SASEGT. The CDR3 totals 14 residues. The junction had 6 bases not matched to a gene; V was cut back by 5 bases and J by 2 bases. The CDR3, as DNA: TGTGCCAGCAGTCGCACACAGGGGACCTACGAGCAGTACTTC. Amino acids: CASSRTQGTYEQYF.

The V gene is TRBV6-5, the J gene TRBJ2-5; D gene unclear. This CDR3 is built from 13 residues. CDR1 and CDR2 from the germline V gene are MNHEY and SVGAGI. The V end was cut by 6 bases, the J end by 0 bases, with 8 bases between. CDR3 sequence: CASSRIYQETQYF. The CDR3 nucleotides are TGTGCCAGCAGCAGGATTTACCAAGAGACCCAGTACTTC.

Only one count was recorded for this clone. V gene TRBV30 combines with J gene TRBJ2-5, with 9 bases fitting TRBD1. The DNA end lines up better with TRBJ2-7; the J call may be wrong. The CDR3 sequence is 14 residues long. Germline CDR1 is GTSNPN and CDR2 is SVGIG (reference sequence). The CDR3 region is CAWTFGTGPYEQYF. CDR3 sequence (DNA): TGTGCCTGGACTTTTGGGACAGGGCCCTACGAGCAGTACTTC.

This chain links TRBV29-1 with TRBJ2-1, with 9 bases identical to TRBD1. CDR1 and CDR2 from the germline V gene are SQVTM and ANQGSEA. Unmatched junction bases numbered 4, after V lost 5 bases and J lost 2 bases. The CDR3 is made up of 14 amino acids. CDR3 sequence: CSVRDRVPYNEQFF. CDR3 DNA sequence: TGCAGCGTTAGGGACAGGGTCCCCTACAATGAGCAGTTCTTC.

The J gene is TRBJ2-1, the V gene TRBV23-1; 8 nucleotides align to TRBD2. TRBV23-1 is an ORF, and what it does is uncertain. V shed 3 bases and J 6 bases; nucleotides not matched to a gene: 7. This CDR3 comprises 15 residues. The CDR3 region has the DNA TGCGCCAGCAGTCACCCGGGACTAGAAAGCAATGAGCAGTTCTTC. It codes for CASSHPGLESNEQFF.

J is TRBJ2-7 and V is TRBV5-1; D not resolved. Trimming took 0 bases from V and 2 from J, leaving 9 bases between them. CDR3 length equals 14 residues. The germline gives CDR1 SGHRS, CDR2 YFSETQ. The CDR3, as DNA: TGCGCCAGCAGCTTGGTGGACGGAGCCTACGAGCAGTACTTC. Its translation: CASSLVDGAYEQYF.

The rearrangement joins TRBV5-7 to TRBJ2-7, with TRBD2 matching over 10 bases. TRBV5-7 is identified as an open reading frame with a role that is uncertain. V was pared by 3 bases and J by 1 base, with 13 bases of the junction left unmatched. This CDR3 contains 18 residues. The CDR3 protein is CASSSRTILAGTSYEQYF. CDR3 nucleotide sequence: TGTGCCAGCAGCTCGAGAACCATACTAGCGGGGACTTCCTACGAGCAGTACTTC.

The chain carries TRBV11-2 and TRBJ2-5, with D perhaps matching TRBD2 (6 bases). Per germline, CDR1 SGHAT and CDR2 FQNNGV. The CDR3 length is 14 residues. Trimming shortened V by 6 bases and J by 3 bases, and 14 bases separated the two germline ends. This CDR3 is CASRRLGLKETQYF. The CDR3 DNA is TGTGCCAGCAGGAGACTGGGACTTAAAGAGACCCAGTACTTC. The variable domain in full, with the rest retrieved from reference TRBV11-2 and TRBJ2-5, is EAGVAQSPRYKIIEKRQSVAFWCNPISGHATLYWYQQILGQGPKLLIQFQNNGVVDDSQLPKDRFSAERLKGVDSTLKIQPAKLEDSAVYLCASRRLGLKETQYFGPGTRLLVL.